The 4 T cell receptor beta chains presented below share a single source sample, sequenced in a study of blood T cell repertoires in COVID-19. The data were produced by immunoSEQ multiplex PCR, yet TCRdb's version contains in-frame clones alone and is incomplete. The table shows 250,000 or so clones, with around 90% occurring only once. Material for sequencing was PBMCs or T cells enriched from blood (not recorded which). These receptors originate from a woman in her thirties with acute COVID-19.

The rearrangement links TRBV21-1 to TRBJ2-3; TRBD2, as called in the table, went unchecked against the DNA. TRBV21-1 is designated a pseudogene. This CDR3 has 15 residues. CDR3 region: CASSKGGGNTDTQYF. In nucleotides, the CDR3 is TGTGCCAGCAGCAAAGGTGGAGGGAACACAGATACGCAGTATTTT.

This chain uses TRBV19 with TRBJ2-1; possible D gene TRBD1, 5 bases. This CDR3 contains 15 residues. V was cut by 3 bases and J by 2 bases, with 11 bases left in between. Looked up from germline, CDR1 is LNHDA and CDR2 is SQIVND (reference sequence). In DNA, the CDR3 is TGTGCCAGTAGTATGAACAGGCCCCCCTACAATGAGCAGTTCTTC. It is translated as CASSMNRPPYNEQFF.

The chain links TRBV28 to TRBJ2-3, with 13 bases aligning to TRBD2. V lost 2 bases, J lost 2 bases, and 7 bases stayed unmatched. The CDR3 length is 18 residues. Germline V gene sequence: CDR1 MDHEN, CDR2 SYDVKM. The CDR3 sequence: CASSLGRGLAGLTDTQYF. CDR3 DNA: TGTGCCAGCAGTTTAGGACGGGGACTAGCGGGACTCACAGATACGCAGTATTTT.

The CDR3 here is CASGRTGGDNEQFF. For the CDR3, the DNA is TGTGCCAGCGGGCGGACGGGGGGGGACAATGAGCAGTTCTTC. The chain uses TRBV6-5 and TRBJ2-1; 8 bases agree with TRBD2. The junction had 8 bases not matched to a gene; V was cut back by 8 bases and J by 5 bases. Per germline, CDR1 MNHEY and CDR2 SVGAGI. The CDR3 totals 14 residues.